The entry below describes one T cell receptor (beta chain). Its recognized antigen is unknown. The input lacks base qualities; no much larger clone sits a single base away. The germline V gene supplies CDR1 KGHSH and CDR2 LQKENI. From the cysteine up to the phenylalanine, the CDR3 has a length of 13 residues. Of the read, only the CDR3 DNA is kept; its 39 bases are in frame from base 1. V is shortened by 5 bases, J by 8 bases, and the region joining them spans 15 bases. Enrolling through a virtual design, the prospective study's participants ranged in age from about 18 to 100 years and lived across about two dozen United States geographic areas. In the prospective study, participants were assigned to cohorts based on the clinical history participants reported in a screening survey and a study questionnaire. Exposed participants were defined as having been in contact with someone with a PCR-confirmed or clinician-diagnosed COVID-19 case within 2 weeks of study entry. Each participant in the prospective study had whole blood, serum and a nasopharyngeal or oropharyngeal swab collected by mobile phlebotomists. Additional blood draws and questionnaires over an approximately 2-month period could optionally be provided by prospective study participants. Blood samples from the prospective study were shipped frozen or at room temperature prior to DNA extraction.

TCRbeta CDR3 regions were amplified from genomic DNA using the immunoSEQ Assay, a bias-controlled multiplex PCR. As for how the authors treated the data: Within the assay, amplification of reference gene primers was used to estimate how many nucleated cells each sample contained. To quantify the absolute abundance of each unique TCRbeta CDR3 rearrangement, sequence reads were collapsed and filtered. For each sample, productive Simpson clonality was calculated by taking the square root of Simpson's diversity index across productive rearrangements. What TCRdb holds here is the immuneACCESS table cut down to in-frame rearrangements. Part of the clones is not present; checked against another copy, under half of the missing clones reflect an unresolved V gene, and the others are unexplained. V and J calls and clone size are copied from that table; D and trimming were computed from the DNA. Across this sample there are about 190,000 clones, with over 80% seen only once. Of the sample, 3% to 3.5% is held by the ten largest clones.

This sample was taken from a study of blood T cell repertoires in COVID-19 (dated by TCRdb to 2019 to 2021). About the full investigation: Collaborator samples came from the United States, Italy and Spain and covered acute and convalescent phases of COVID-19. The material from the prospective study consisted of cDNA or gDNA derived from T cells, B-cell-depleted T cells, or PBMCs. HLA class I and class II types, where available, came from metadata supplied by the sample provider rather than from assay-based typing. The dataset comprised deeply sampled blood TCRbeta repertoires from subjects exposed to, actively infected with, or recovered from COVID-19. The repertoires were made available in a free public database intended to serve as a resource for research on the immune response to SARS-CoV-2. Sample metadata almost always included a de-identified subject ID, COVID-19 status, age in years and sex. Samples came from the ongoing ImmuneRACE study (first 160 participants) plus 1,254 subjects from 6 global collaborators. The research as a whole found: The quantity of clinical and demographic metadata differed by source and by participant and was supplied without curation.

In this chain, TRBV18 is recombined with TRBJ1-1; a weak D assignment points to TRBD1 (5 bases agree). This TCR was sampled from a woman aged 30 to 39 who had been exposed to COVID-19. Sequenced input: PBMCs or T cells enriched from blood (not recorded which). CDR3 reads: CASSATDSSEAFF. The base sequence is TGTGCCAGCTCAGCCACTGACAGTTCAGAAGCTTTCTTT.